This TCR beta chain was obtained from a study of cytomegalovirus exposure and HLA in healthy donors. A word on this clone: Its antigen is unknown.

The study, taken as a whole, reports: Relative to equally common others, HLA-associated TCR beta chains showed greater clonal expansion in a later analysis. Analysis was carried out at a later point, and it linked a missense DCLRE1C variant to TCR beta V- and J-gene trimming. Some highly shared sequence variants likely arose as a pipeline artifact. As was reported, the classifier diagnosed cytomegalovirus status with high specificity and sensitivity.

Amplification used 60 Vbeta primers and 13 Jbeta primers. The repertoire was sequenced with immunoSEQ multiplex PCR; TCRdb's copy has only in-frame clones and lacks some. Its table records 65,000 to 95,000 clones. Germline V gene lookup returns CDR1 MNHNS and CDR2 SASEGT. This CDR3 has 14 residues. With 4 bases removed from V and 4 bases from J, the gap between germline ends came to 14 bases. This chain links TRBV6-1 with TRBJ2-7; no clear D. The specimen was PBMCs. The TCR originated in a woman aged 55 to 70 in good health and CMV-seronegative. This CDR3 is CASSVETGLYEQYF. CDR3 coding DNA: TGTGCCAGCAGTGTAGAGACTGGCCTATACGAGCAGTACTTC.